The next 29 T cell receptor beta chains were all read from a single sample in a study of blood T cell repertoires in COVID-19. Method: immunoSEQ multiplex PCR; TCRdb's copy keeps in-frame clones and lacks some. The table shows approximately 390,000 clones, with about 87% occurring only once. Sequenced input: peripheral blood. Every receptor here comes from a woman between 55 and 75 years old with COVID-19, enrolled during active disease.

The chain uses TRBV6-6 and TRBJ1-4, with TRBD1 matching over 7 bases. CDR1 and CDR2 from the germline V gene are MNHNY and SVGAGI (reference sequence). J gave up 6 bases and V 6 bases, and 7 bases lay outside the gene matches. The length of the CDR3 is 14 residues. CDR3 region: CASSSQGIDEKLFF. The CDR3 DNA is TGTGCCAGCAGCTCACAGGGGATTGATGAAAAACTGTTTTTT.

This clone was detected once. As the CDR3 is not closed by the conserved phenylalanine or tryptophan, this likely results from a read error. The DNA is left out, because the CDR3 cannot be placed on it with certainty; the CDR3 is given as TCRdb lists it. The chain recombines TRBV2 with TRBJ2-7; TRBD2, as called in the table, went unchecked against the DNA. Germline V gives CDR1 SNHLY, CDR2 FYNNEI. With termini counted, the CDR3 has 13 amino acids. CDR3 sequence reads: CASSGGVRDGRVY.

This chain connects TRBV28 to TRBJ2-5; D is ambiguous. Germline values: CDR1 MDHEN, CDR2 SYDVKM. This CDR3 is 11 amino acids long. Trimming took 6 bases from V and 6 from J, leaving 8 bases between them. The CDR3 region has the DNA TGTGCCAGCAGCCAACAGAAGACCCAGTACTTC. This translates into CASSQQKTQYF.

The gene calls are TRBV12-3 or TRBV12-4 and TRBJ1-5; tentative D call: TRBD1 (5 bases). This CDR3 is 13 amino acids long. Trimming took 7 bases from V and 7 from J, leaving 14 bases between them. CDR3 DNA: TGTGCCAGCACCATGGGGGGAGGACAGCCCCAGCATTTT. Protein product: CASTMGGGQPQHF.

The chain has TRBV7-3 and TRBJ1-1, with D possibly being TRBD1 (6 bases). The germline gives CDR1 SGHTA, CDR2 FQGTGA. The CDR3 spans 16 residues. V was trimmed by 0 bases and J by 5 bases, leaving 16 bases between them. The DNA of the CDR3 is TGTGCCAGCAGCTTAACGGGGGCAGACCCGAGGACTGAAGCTTTCTTT. Translating gives CASSLTGADPRTEAFF.

V usage is TRBV7-2 and J usage is TRBJ1-6; 9 bases are a match to TRBD1. The germline V gene has CDR1 SGHTA and CDR2 FQGNSA. This CDR3 spans 15 amino acids. V lost 4 bases to trimming and J lost 8 bases; unmatched junction nucleotides: 6. The CDR3 region has the DNA TGTGCCAGCAGCTCCGTAGGGGACAGGGATTCACCCCTCCACTTT. The encoded protein is CASSSVGDRDSPLHF. The whole variable domain, remainder taken from reference TRBV7-2 and TRBJ1-6, is GAGVSQSPSNKVTEKGKDVELRCDPISGHTALYWYRQSLGQGLEFLIYFQGNSAPDKSGLPSDRFSAERTGGSVSTLTIQRTQQEDSAVYLCASSSVGDRDSPLHFGNGTRLTVT.

This clone was picked up one time. The chain uses TRBV10-3 and TRBJ2-3; possible D gene TRBD2, 6 bases. Trimming left V 2 bases short and J 6 bases short, with 9 bases between. The CDR3 sequence is 13 residues long. Germline V gene data show CDR1 as ENHRY and CDR2 as SYGVKD. The chain's CDR3 is CAISETGEDTQYF. The CDR3 DNA sequence: TGTGCCATCAGTGAGACGGGGGAGGATACGCAGTATTTT.

The chain combines TRBV18 with TRBJ1-3; D is uncertain. The CDR3 length is 16 residues. Looked up from germline, CDR1 is KGHSH and CDR2 is LQKENI. V lost 3 bases and J 2 bases, leaving 14 bases between the germline ends. CDR3 nucleotides: TGTGCCAGCTCACCCCTAAGTGTCCAAACTGGAAACACCATATATTTT. It is translated as CASSPLSVQTGNTIYF.

The V call is TRBV11-2, the J call TRBJ2-1, with D uncertain. V was clipped by 5 bases and J by 3 bases, with 2 bases between them. The V gene's germline CDR1 is SGHAT and CDR2 FQNNGV. CDR3 length: 11 residues. The CDR3 DNA follows: TGTGCCAGCAGCCACTACAATGAGCAGTTCTTC. It translates to CASSHYNEQFF.

The CDR3 loop is CASSPQGGMNTEAFF. As DNA, the CDR3 is TGTGCCAGCAGCCCCCAGGGAGGGATGAACACTGAAGCTTTCTTT. V gene TRBV9 combines with J gene TRBJ1-1, with D tentatively TRBD1 (5 bases). CDR3 length: 15 residues. Looked up from germline, CDR1 is SGDLS and CDR2 is YYNGEE. Between the trimmed V and J ends, which lost 4 bases and 0 bases, there was a span of 13 bases.

A single count supports this clone. The genes are TRBV7-2 and TRBJ1-4, with D possibly TRBD1 on 6 matching bases. The CDR3 runs to 18 residues. Trimming left V 3 bases short and J 8 bases short, with 25 bases between. Germline V gene data show CDR1 as SGHTA and CDR2 as FQGNSA. CDR3 region: CASSFPPTPTGKREKLFF. For the CDR3, the DNA is TGTGCCAGCAGCTTTCCACCAACTCCGACAGGAAAGAGGGAAAAACTGTTTTTT.

The chain has TRBV7-3 and TRBJ2-1, with D perhaps matching TRBD1 (6 bases). Per germline, CDR1 SGHTA and CDR2 FQGTGA. The CDR3 has 11 residues. The V end lost 4 bases, the J end lost 11 bases, and 9 bases lay between the germline ends. CDR3 in amino acids: CASSYQGKQFF. The CDR3 DNA follows: TGTGCCAGCAGCTATCAGGGGAAGCAGTTCTTC.

This clone was seen only a few times. The rearrangement joins TRBV7-3 to TRBJ2-2; 7 bases fit TRBD2. The V gene end was trimmed by 0 bases and the J gene end by 6 bases; junction bases not matched to a gene: 1. The CDR3 runs to 14 residues. Germline V gives CDR1 SGHTA, CDR2 FQGTGA. CDR3 sequence reads: CASSLTGRAGELFF. The CDR3 region has the DNA TGTGCCAGCAGCTTAACAGGGAGGGCCGGGGAGCTGTTTTTT.

This clone was detected ten times or more. This sequence joins TRBV4-1 and TRBJ1-1, with a possible D match to TRBD1 (6 bases). V dropped 1 base and J dropped 3 bases, with 12 bases sitting between them. Germline CDR1 and CDR2: MGHRA and YSYEKL. The CDR3 contains 15 residues. Here the CDR3 reads CASSQAAGQYTEAFF. The CDR3 DNA reads as TGCGCCAGCAGCCAAGCCGCCGGACAGTACACTGAAGCTTTCTTT.

The chain carries TRBV9 and TRBJ2-1; 9 bases align to TRBD2. The germline V gene has CDR1 SGDLS and CDR2 YYNGEE. CDR3 length: 15 residues. The V segment lost 0 bases and the J segment 8 bases; nucleotides outside the gene matches: 6. CDR3 loop: CASSVGLAGMYEQFF. The CDR3 bases are TGTGCCAGCAGCGTAGGGCTAGCGGGGATGTATGAGCAGTTCTTC. Variable domain in full (rest from reference TRBV9 and TRBJ2-1): DSGVTQTPKHLITATGQRVTLRCSPRSGDLSVYWYQQSLDQGLQFLIQYYNGEERAKGNILERFSAQQFPDLHSELNLSSLELGDSALYFCASSVGLAGMYEQFFGPGTRLTVL.

A single count supports this clone. V and J are TRBV7-3 and TRBJ2-3, with 8 positions matching TRBD1. J was trimmed by 1 base and V by 4 bases; bases with no gene match: 7. This CDR3 region has 16 residues. Germline V gene lookup returns CDR1 SGHTA and CDR2 FQGTGA. CDR3 DNA: TGTGCCAGCAGCTCGTTACCGGGACAGGGCACAGATACGCAGTATTTT. Protein product: CASSSLPGQGTDTQYF.

The chain couples TRBV18 to TRBJ1-1, with a tentative D call TRBD1 (5 bases). The CDR3 has 15 amino acids. Germline V gene data show CDR1 as KGHSH and CDR2 as LQKENI. V lost 0 bases and J 2 bases, leaving 10 bases between the germline ends. The chain's CDR3 is CASSPPGGPNTEAFF. DNA of the CDR3: TGTGCCAGCTCACCACCGGGGGGTCCAAACACTGAAGCTTTCTTT.

The chain employs TRBV7-2 and TRBJ2-1; 8 nucleotides align to TRBD2. After removal of 1 base from V and 1 base from J, the junction contained 6 bases not matched to a gene. The CDR3 covers 17 residues. Germline CDR1 SGHTA, CDR2 FQGNSA. This chain's CDR3 is CASSLGSGGGSYNEQFF. DNA of the CDR3: TGTGCCAGCAGCTTAGGAAGCGGGGGAGGGTCCTACAATGAGCAGTTCTTC.

The chain has TRBV2 and TRBJ1-2, with 12 bases identical to TRBD1. Germline V CDR1 and CDR2: SNHLY, FYNNEI. The CDR3 length is 14 residues. Trimming cost V 8 bases and J 7 bases; bases outside gene matches: 8. CDR3: CASARDRGQGGYTF. The CDR3, as DNA: TGTGCCAGCGCTCGGGACAGGGGGCAGGGTGGCTACACCTTC.

V gene TRBV19 combines with J gene TRBJ1-2; no definite D call. The CDR3 extends over 14 amino acids. V shed 8 bases and J shed 3 bases, with 16 bases lying between them. Per germline, CDR1 LNHDA and CDR2 SQIVND (reference sequence). CDR3 region: CASETTTRYYGYTF. CDR3 bases: TGTGCCAGTGAAACAACCACGCGGTACTATGGCTACACCTTC.

V usage is TRBV10-3 and J usage is TRBJ1-6; possibly TRBD1 for D (5 bases). This CDR3 contains 16 residues. The V end lost 2 bases, the J end lost 0 bases, and 8 bases lay between the germline ends. Looked up from germline, CDR1 is ENHRY and CDR2 is SYGVKD. Here the CDR3 DNA reads TGTGCCATCAGTGAGACGGGGGGCTCCTATAATTCACCCCTCCACTTT. This sequence encodes CAISETGGSYNSPLHF.

The V call is TRBV27, the J call TRBJ2-3; D is undetermined. CDR1 is MNHEY, CDR2 SMNVEV, per germline (reference sequence). Trimming pared 7 bases from V and 2 bases from J, leaving 13 bases between. This CDR3 comprises 14 residues. This CDR3 reads CASTSVGFTDTQYF. CDR3 in DNA: TGTGCCAGCACCAGCGTAGGATTCACAGATACGCAGTATTTT.

J is TRBJ2-3 and V is TRBV5-4, with 8 bases that match TRBD2. The CDR3 sequence is 16 residues long. Germline trimming cut 1 base from V and 2 bases from J; bases unmatched to any gene: 6. Germline V lookup: CDR1 SGHNT, CDR2 YYREEE (reference sequence). CDR3 in amino acids: CASSLRAGGPTDTQYF. The CDR3 DNA reads TGTGCCAGCAGCTTGAGGGCGGGGGGTCCCACAGATACGCAGTATTTT.

This chain joins TRBV11-2 and TRBJ2-2, with D possibly matching TRBD2 (6 bases). Trimming took 2 bases from V and 5 from J, leaving 18 bases between them. CDR1 and CDR2 from the germline V gene are SGHAT and FQNNGV. This CDR3 has 17 residues. CDR3 residues: CASSLSRGGVDTGELFF. For the CDR3, the DNA is TGTGCCAGCAGCTTATCCCGTGGAGGGGTAGATACCGGGGAGCTGTTTTTT.

This rearrangement joins TRBV10-3 to TRBJ1-1; 7 bases map to TRBD1. The germline CDR1 and CDR2 sequences are ENHRY and SYGVKD. The CDR3 covers 14 residues. V was clipped by 6 bases and J by 1 base; unmatched bases: 5. The CDR3 bases are TGTGCCATCAGGGGGGGACAGCCGAACACTGAAGCTTTCTTT. This encodes CAIRGGQPNTEAFF.

This sequence joins TRBV18 and TRBJ2-3; TRBD1 matches at 10 bases. CDR1 and CDR2 (germline): KGHSH, LQKENI. The CDR3 spans 16 residues. The V segment lost 3 bases and the J segment 7 bases; nucleotides outside the gene matches: 10. In DNA form, the CDR3 reads TGTGCCAGCTCACCGGGGGACAGGGGACACTCCAATACGCAGTATTTT. This encodes CASSPGDRGHSNTQYF.

The chain employs TRBV9 and TRBJ1-2; 7 bases are a match to TRBD1. This CDR3 region has 14 residues. CDR1 SGDLS and CDR2 YYNGEE come from the germline V gene. The V and J ends lost 3 bases and 4 bases, in that order; junction bases with no gene match: 6. DNA for the CDR3: TGTGCCAGCAGCGCAACCGGGACAGCCTATGGCTACACCTTC. Its protein product is CASSATGTAYGYTF.

The genes are TRBV15 and TRBJ1-6; no reliable D call. This CDR3 is built from 14 residues. The germline V gene has CDR1 LNHNV and CDR2 YYDKDF (reference sequence). Trimming pared 0 bases from V and 7 bases from J, leaving 7 bases between. The CDR3: CATSRDPGNSPLHF. The CDR3 DNA is TGTGCCACCAGCAGAGATCCCGGGAATTCACCCCTCCACTTT.

This rearrangement joins TRBV27 to TRBJ1-5, with TRBD1 as a possible D gene (5 bases). Trimming took off 0 bases at V and 6 bases at J, with 9 bases between the two ends. Germline lookup yields CDR1 MNHEY and CDR2 SMNVEV (reference sequence). The CDR3 runs to 14 residues. Written as DNA, the CDR3 is TGTGCCAGCAGTTTATCTTGGGGGGGTCAGCCCCAGCATTTT. This translates into CASSLSWGGQPQHF.